What follows are 30 T cell receptor beta chains derived from one specimen sequenced in a study of blood T cell repertoires in COVID-19. This table comes from immunoSEQ multiplex PCR, and its TCRdb copy is limited to in-frame clones, with some not included. The sample carries about 84,000 clones, 86% recorded once. Material: peripheral blood. These receptors were obtained from a man older than 75 with active or convalescent COVID-19.

The chain carries TRBV30 and TRBJ2-5; 7 bases align to TRBD2. The CDR3 sequence is 15 residues long. The trim removed 3 bases at V and 4 bases at J, leaving 11 bases unmatched. CDR1 and CDR2 from the germline V gene are GTSNPN and SVGIG (reference sequence). The DNA for the CDR3 is TGTGCCTGGAGAGAGATTCAGCGGGACGGAGAGACCCAGTACTTC. Protein sequence: CAWREIQRDGETQYF.

This rearrangement joins TRBV28 to TRBJ2-7, with a possible D match to TRBD2 (7 bases). The V gene's germline CDR1 is MDHEN and CDR2 SYDVKM. Trimming took off 7 bases at V and 0 bases at J, with 16 bases between the two ends. The CDR3 covers 15 residues. DNA for the CDR3: TGTGCCAGCAAGGGGGGGGATAGCGGCTCCTACGAGCAGTACTTC. This gives the protein CASKGGDSGSYEQYF. Filled out from reference TRBV28 and TRBJ2-7, the complete variable domain reads DVKVTQSSRYLVKRTGEKVFLECVQDMDHENMFWYRQDPGLGLRLIYFSYDVKMKEKGDIPEGYSVSREKKERFSLILESASTNQTSMYLCASKGGDSGSYEQYFGPGTRLTVT.

The DNA for the CDR3 is TGTGCCAGCAGCTCGGGGACACAGCCTACGGAGCAGTACTTC. This encodes CASSSGTQPTEQYF. The J gene is TRBJ2-7, the V gene TRBV7-3; possible D gene TRBD1, 6 bases. CDR1 is SGHTA and CDR2 is FQGTGA in the germline V gene. CDR3 length: 14 amino acids. The ends were cut back, 4 bases at V and 7 bases at J, with 17 bases in the middle.

This rearrangement joins TRBV15 to TRBJ2-1, with D tentatively TRBD2 (6 bases). Looked up from germline, CDR1 is LNHNV and CDR2 is YYDKDF (reference sequence). The CDR3 spans 14 residues. The V and J ends lost 5 bases and 5 bases respectively, with 13 bases between them. The CDR3 here is CATSARDSNNEQFF. As DNA, the CDR3 is TGTGCCACCAGCGCTCGGGACTCTAACAATGAGCAGTTCTTC.

The chain is built from TRBV2 and TRBJ2-7, with 12 positions matching TRBD2. Germline lookup yields CDR1 SNHLY and CDR2 FYNNEI. The J segment lost 2 bases and the V segment lost 6 bases, leaving 5 bases of the junction unmatched. This CDR3 is 15 amino acids long. CDR3 bases: TGTGCCAGCAGATTCGGACTAGCGGGAACCTACGAGCAGTACTTC. Its translation: CASRFGLAGTYEQYF.

This sequence joins TRBV6-1 and TRBJ1-5; 7 nucleotides match TRBD1. With V trimmed by 3 bases and J by 2 bases, 10 bases remained unmatched. Germline assignment: CDR1 MNHNS and CDR2 SASEGT. This CDR3 is 17 amino acids long. CDR3 nucleotide sequence: TGTGCCAGCAGTGAGGGTTTCGGGACAGTAGGCAATCAGCCCCAGCATTTT. Translation gives CASSEGFGTVGNQPQHF.

The chain recombines TRBV19 with TRBJ2-1; TRBD1 aligns across 7 bases. From germline, CDR1 is LNHDA and CDR2 SQIVND (reference sequence). This CDR3 region has 14 residues. V lost 6 bases and J lost 3; bases outside the gene matches: 5. The CDR3 DNA is TGTGCCAGTAGGACAGGGTCTTTCTACAATGAGCAGTTCTTC. Amino acids: CASRTGSFYNEQFF. The whole variable domain, filled in from reference TRBV19 and TRBJ2-1, reads DGGITQSPKYLFRKEGQNVTLSCEQNLNHDAMYWYRQDPGQGLRLIYYSQIVNDFQKGDIAEGYSVSREKKESFPLTVTSAQKNPTAFYLCASRTGSFYNEQFFGPGTRLTVL.

This rearrangement joins TRBV6-2 or TRBV6-3 to TRBJ2-3; 11 positions agree with TRBD2. Germline loops: CDR1 MNHEY, CDR2 SVGEGT. The CDR3 length is 15 residues. V lost 6 bases and J lost 3; bases outside the gene matches: 5. CDR3 nucleotide sequence: TGTGCCAGCAGCACTAGCGGGAGAGAAACAGATACGCAGTATTTT. This codes for CASSTSGRETDTQYF.

The chain carries TRBV28 and TRBJ1-5; no clear D. V lost 8 bases, J lost 4 bases, and 9 bases lay in between. The CDR3 is made up of 12 amino acids. The germline gives CDR1 MDHEN, CDR2 SYDVKM. This chain's CDR3 is CASRERNQPQHF. As DNA, the CDR3 is TGTGCCAGCCGGGAAAGGAATCAGCCCCAGCATTTT.

This chain connects TRBV7-9 to TRBJ2-1, with 8 bases lining up with TRBD2. The germline gives CDR1 SEHNR, CDR2 FQNEAQ (reference sequence). V was pared by 7 bases and J by 2 bases, with 16 bases of the junction left unmatched. The CDR3 spans 18 residues. DNA of the CDR3: TGTGCCAGCATCGGGCTAGCGGGTACCCTACAACCCTACAATGAGCAGTTCTTC. It encodes CASIGLAGTLQPYNEQFF.

The CDR3 region has the DNA TGTGCCAGCAGTTTTGGCCCCCCCCATCAGCCCCAGCATTTT. This codes for CASSFGPPHQPQHF. The chain recombines TRBV27 with TRBJ1-5; D is unclear. The V gene lost 3 bases and the J gene lost 5 bases, with 11 bases spanning the gap. Germline-derived CDR1 and CDR2 are MNHEY and SMNVEV (reference sequence). The CDR3 extends over 14 amino acids.

V is TRBV29-1 and J is TRBJ2-1; TRBD2 aligns across 12 bases. The CDR3 length is 12 residues. Germline CDR1 is SQVTM and CDR2 is ANQGSEA. J lost 9 bases, V lost 7 bases, and 4 bases had no gene match. The CDR3 DNA reads TGCAGCGCCGGACTAGCGGGACTTGAGCAGTTCTTC. It encodes CSAGLAGLEQFF.

The J gene is TRBJ1-6, the V gene TRBV7-8, with TRBD1 matching over 7 bases. The CDR3 spans 16 residues. CDR1 is SGHVS and CDR2 is FQNEAQ in the germline V gene. V was pared by 5 bases and J by 10 bases, with 14 bases of the junction left unmatched. The CDR3 region has the DNA TGTGCCAGCAGCACAGCGGCACAGGGGCGCGGGTCACCCCTCCACTTT. Translating gives CASSTAAQGRGSPLHF.

This clone was observed a single time. The chain couples TRBV2 to TRBJ1-1, with 10 nucleotides matching TRBD1. The trim removed 6 bases at V and 1 base at J, leaving 5 bases unmatched. CDR3 length equals 15 residues. Germline lookup yields CDR1 SNHLY and CDR2 FYNNEI. The DNA of the CDR3 is TGTGCCAGCAGGGGGGGACAGGGGTCGAACACTGAAGCTTTCTTT. Protein sequence: CASRGGQGSNTEAFF. Full variable domain (remainder filled in from reference TRBV2 and TRBJ1-1): EPEVTQTPSHQVTQMGQEVILRCVPISNHLYFYWYRQILGQKVEFLVSFYNNEISEKSEIFDDQFSVERPDGSNFTLKIRSTKLEDSAMYFCASRGGQGSNTEAFFGQGTRLTVV.

The chain combines TRBV5-8 with TRBJ1-2; 9 bases are a match to TRBD1. Germline CDR1 is SGHTS and CDR2 is YDEGEE. CDR3 length equals 15 residues. V shed 5 bases and J 0 bases; nucleotides not matched to a gene: 5. This CDR3 reads CASRYGTGTNYGYTF. The CDR3 nucleotides read TGTGCCAGCAGATACGGGACAGGGACTAACTATGGCTACACCTTC.

This sequence joins TRBV9 and TRBJ2-5; tentative D call: TRBD1 (5 bases). The CDR3 is made up of 15 amino acids. Deletions cut 0 bases from V and 4 bases from J, with 13 bases between. CDR1 and CDR2 from the germline V gene are SGDLS and YYNGEE. The CDR3 DNA reads TGTGCCAGCAGCGTAGGGCAGGGCCATCGAGAGACCCAGTACTTC. Encoded protein: CASSVGQGHRETQYF.

The chain uses TRBV7-2 and TRBJ1-1; D call uncertain. Per germline, CDR1 SGHTA and CDR2 FQGNSA. Trimming left V 4 bases short and J 0 bases short, with 9 bases between. The CDR3 sequence is 14 residues long. Here the CDR3 reads CASSSKNMNTEAFF. The CDR3 nucleotides read TGTGCCAGCAGCTCAAAAAACATGAACACTGAAGCTTTCTTT.

The chain has TRBV18 and TRBJ1-3; perhaps TRBD1 as D (6 bases). Germline-derived CDR1 and CDR2 are KGHSH and LQKENI. Trimming took 6 bases from V and 2 from J, leaving 14 bases between them. The CDR3 is 15 amino acids. The CDR3 sequence is CASSNGAGAGNTIYF. In DNA form, the CDR3 reads TGTGCCAGCTCGAACGGGGCAGGGGCTGGAAACACCATATATTTT.

The rearrangement uses TRBV25-1 and TRBJ1-2; TRBD1 aligns across 7 bases. CDR3 length: 15 amino acids. CDR1 is MGHDK, CDR2 SYGVNS, per germline. V dropped 3 bases and J dropped 4; count of bases not matched to a gene: 8. DNA for the CDR3: TGTGCCAGCAGTGATTCGGCAGGGGGAACCTATGGCTACACCTTC. This codes for CASSDSAGGTYGYTF.

CDR3 coding DNA: TGTGCCAGCTCACCCGAGGTTCTCTCTGGAAACACCATATATTTT. Residues: CASSPEVLSGNTIYF. The chain has TRBV18 and TRBJ1-3, with D uncertain. The germline V and J ends were trimmed by 3 bases and 0 bases, with 9 bases remaining between them. Germline-derived CDR1 and CDR2 are KGHSH and LQKENI. The CDR3 spans 15 residues. The full variable domain, rest sourced from reference TRBV18 and TRBJ1-3, is NAGVMQNPRHLVRRRGQEARLRCSPMKGHSHVYWYRQLPEEGLKFMVYLQKENIIDESGMPKERFSAEFPKEGPSILRIQQVVRGDSAAYFCASSPEVLSGNTIYFGEGSWLTVV.

The V and J genes are TRBV19 and TRBJ1-6; no clear D gene. Germline values: CDR1 LNHDA, CDR2 SQIVND (reference sequence). With 6 bases removed from V and 6 bases from J, the gap between germline ends came to 6 bases. This CDR3 spans 12 amino acids. As DNA, the CDR3 is TGTGCCAGTAGCCGGGGTAATTCACCCCTCCACTTT. It translates to CASSRGNSPLHF.

This clone was detected only once. CDR3 sequence reads: CASSLQGASNQPQHF. CDR3 coding DNA: TGTGCCAGCTCACTACAGGGGGCTAGCAATCAGCCCCAGCATTTT. The chain has TRBV18 and TRBJ1-5; 9 nucleotides line up with TRBD1. The CDR3 loop spans 15 amino acids. Germline values: CDR1 KGHSH, CDR2 LQKENI. J was trimmed by 0 bases and V by 4 bases; bases with no gene match: 1.

The genes are TRBV29-1 and TRBJ2-3; TRBD1 matches 7 bases. V trimming: 3 bases; J trimming: 3 bases; junction bases outside the gene matches: 6. The CDR3 has 14 amino acids. Germline V lookup: CDR1 SQVTM, CDR2 ANQGSEA. The CDR3 reads CSVESGGVTDTQYF. Written as DNA, the CDR3 is TGCAGCGTTGAGTCAGGGGGTGTAACAGATACGCAGTATTTT.

J is TRBJ2-3 and V is TRBV14; 7 nucleotides line up with TRBD1. J was trimmed by 11 bases and V by 3 bases; bases with no gene match: 8. This CDR3 region has 13 residues. Germline values: CDR1 SGHDN, CDR2 FVKESK. CDR3 protein: CASSHPSGGRQYF. The CDR3 coding sequence is TGTGCCAGCAGCCACCCCTCAGGGGGAAGGCAGTATTTT.

The gene calls are TRBV7-3 and TRBJ1-2; no firm D call. CDR1 is SGHTA, CDR2 FQGTGA, per germline. Between the trimmed V and J ends, which lost 5 bases and 7 bases, there was a span of 14 bases. The CDR3 extends over 13 amino acids. CDR3 amino acids: CASSPNSLGGYTF. CDR3 in DNA: TGTGCCAGCAGCCCCAACTCTCTCGGTGGCTACACCTTC. Variable domain in full (rest from reference TRBV7-3 and TRBJ1-2): GAGVSQTPSNKVTEKGKYVELRCDPISGHTALYWYRQSLGQGPEFLIYFQGTGAADDSGLPNDRFFAVRPEGSVSTLKIQRTERGDSAVYLCASSPNSLGGYTFGSGTRLTVV.

The chain joins TRBV9 to TRBJ2-3; D possibly corresponds to TRBD1 (5 bases). The germline V gene encodes CDR1 SGDLS and CDR2 YYNGEE. CDR3 length: 16 amino acids. Trimming removed 3 bases at V and 1 base at J, with 15 bases between. CDR3 loop: CASSGLGEAGTDTQYF. The CDR3 DNA follows: TGTGCCAGCAGCGGATTAGGGGAAGCTGGCACAGATACGCAGTATTTT. The full variable domain, rest sourced from reference TRBV9 and TRBJ2-3, is DSGVTQTPKHLITATGQRVTLRCSPRSGDLSVYWYQQSLDQGLQFLIQYYNGEERAKGNILERFSAQQFPDLHSELNLSSLELGDSALYFCASSGLGEAGTDTQYFGPGTRLTVL.

To note about this clone: The same CDR3 also results from other DNA sequences found in this sample. This chain connects TRBV6-2 or TRBV6-3 to TRBJ2-1; 7 nucleotides match TRBD2. J gave up 2 bases and V 0 bases, and 13 bases lay outside the gene matches. CDR3 length equals 19 residues. Germline V gives CDR1 MNHEY, CDR2 SVGEGT. CDR3 DNA: TGTGCCAGCAGTTACTCGATTTCCGTCGGCGGGGGTACCTACAATGAGCAGTTCTTC. It translates to CASSYSISVGGGTYNEQFF.

The V and J genes are TRBV28 and TRBJ2-5; possibly TRBD1 for D (6 bases). Germline V CDR1 and CDR2: MDHEN, SYDVKM. V lost 3 bases, J lost 8 bases, and 25 bases lay in between. The CDR3 has 17 amino acids. The CDR3 DNA sequence: TGTGCCAGCAGTTTTTCAGCACAGGGTCAGGGGATGGGAACCCAGTACTTC. It translates to CASSFSAQGQGMGTQYF.

This chain joins TRBV6-1 and TRBJ1-2; D gene uncertain. This CDR3 is 13 amino acids long. CDR1 is MNHNS and CDR2 is SASEGT in the germline V gene. The V and J ends lost 2 bases and 8 bases respectively, with 12 bases between them. CDR3 residues: CASSERPTKGYTF. The CDR3 DNA sequence: TGTGCCAGCAGTGAAAGGCCGACAAAAGGCTACACCTTC.

The CDR3 here is CASSLTEAGAYYGYTF. The CDR3 DNA reads TGTGCCAGCAGCTTAACGGAGGCGGGGGCTTATTATGGCTACACCTTC. J is TRBJ1-2 and V is TRBV7-3; tentatively, D is TRBD1 (6 bases). This CDR3 is built from 16 residues. Trimming left V 0 bases short and J 5 bases short, with 16 bases between. Germline-derived CDR1 and CDR2 are SGHTA and FQGTGA.